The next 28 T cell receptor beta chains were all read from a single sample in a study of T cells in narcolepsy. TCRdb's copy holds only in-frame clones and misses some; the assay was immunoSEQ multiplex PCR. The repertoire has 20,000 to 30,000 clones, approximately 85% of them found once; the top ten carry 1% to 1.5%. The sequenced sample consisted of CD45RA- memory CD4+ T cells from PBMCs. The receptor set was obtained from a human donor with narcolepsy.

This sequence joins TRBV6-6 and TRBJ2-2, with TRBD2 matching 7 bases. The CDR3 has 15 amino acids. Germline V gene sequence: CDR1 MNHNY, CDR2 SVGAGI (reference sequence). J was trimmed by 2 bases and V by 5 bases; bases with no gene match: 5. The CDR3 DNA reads TGTGCCAGCAGTCGGACTAGTGGAAACACCGGGGAGCTGTTTTTT. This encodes CASSRTSGNTGELFF.

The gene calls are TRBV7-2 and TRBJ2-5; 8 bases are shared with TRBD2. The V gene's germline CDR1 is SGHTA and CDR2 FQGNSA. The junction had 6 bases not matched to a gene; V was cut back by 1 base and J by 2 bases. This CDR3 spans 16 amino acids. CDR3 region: CASSLEVSSGQETQYF. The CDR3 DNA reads TGTGCCAGCAGCTTAGAGGTGTCTAGCGGGCAAGAGACCCAGTACTTC. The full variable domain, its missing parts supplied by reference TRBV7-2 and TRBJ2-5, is GAGVSQSPSNKVTEKGKDVELRCDPISGHTALYWYRQSLGQGLEFLIYFQGNSAPDKSGLPSDRFSAERTGGSVSTLTIQRTQQEDSAVYLCASSLEVSSGQETQYFGPGTRLLVL.

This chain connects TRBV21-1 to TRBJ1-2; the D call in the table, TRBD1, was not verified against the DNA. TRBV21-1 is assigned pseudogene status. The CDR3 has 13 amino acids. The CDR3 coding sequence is TGTGCCAGCAGCGGACAGGGGGGGAATGGCTACACCTTC. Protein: CASSGQGGNGYTF.

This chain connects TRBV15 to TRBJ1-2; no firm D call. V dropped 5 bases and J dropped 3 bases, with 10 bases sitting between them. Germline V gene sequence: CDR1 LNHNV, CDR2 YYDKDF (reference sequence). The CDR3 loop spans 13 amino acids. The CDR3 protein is CATSGTSHYGYTF. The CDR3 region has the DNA TGTGCCACCAGCGGTACAAGTCACTATGGCTACACCTTC.

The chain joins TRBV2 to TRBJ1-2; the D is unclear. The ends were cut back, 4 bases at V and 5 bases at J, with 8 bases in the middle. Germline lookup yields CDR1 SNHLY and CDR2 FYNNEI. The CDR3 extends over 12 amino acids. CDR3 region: CASSVGDYGYTF. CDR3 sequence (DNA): TGTGCCAGCAGTGTTGGAGATTATGGCTACACCTTC.

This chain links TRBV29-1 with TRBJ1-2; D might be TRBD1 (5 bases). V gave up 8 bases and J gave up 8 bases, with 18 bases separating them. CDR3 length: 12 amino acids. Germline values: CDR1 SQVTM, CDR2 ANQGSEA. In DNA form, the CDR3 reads TGCAGCTTACAGACGGGGGTGGAGGGCTACACCTTC. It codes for CSLQTGVEGYTF.

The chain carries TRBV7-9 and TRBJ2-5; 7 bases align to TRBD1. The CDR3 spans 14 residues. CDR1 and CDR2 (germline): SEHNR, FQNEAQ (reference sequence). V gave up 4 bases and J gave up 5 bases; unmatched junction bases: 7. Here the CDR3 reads CASSSKTGTETQYF. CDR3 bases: TGTGCCAGCAGCTCCAAGACAGGGACGGAGACCCAGTACTTC. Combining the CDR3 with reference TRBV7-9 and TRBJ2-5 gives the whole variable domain DTGVSQNPRHKITKRGQNVTFRCDPISEHNRLYWYRQTLGQGPEFLTYFQNEAQLEKSRLLSDRFSAERPKGSFSTLEIQRTEQGDSAMYLCASSSKTGTETQYFGPGTRLLVL.

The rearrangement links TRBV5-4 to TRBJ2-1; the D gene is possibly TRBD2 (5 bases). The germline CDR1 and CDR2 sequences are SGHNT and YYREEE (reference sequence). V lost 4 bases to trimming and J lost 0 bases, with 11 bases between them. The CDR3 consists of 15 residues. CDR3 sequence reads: CASSRGGSSYNEQFF. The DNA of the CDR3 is TGTGCCAGCAGCCGGGGTGGGAGCTCCTACAATGAGCAGTTCTTC.

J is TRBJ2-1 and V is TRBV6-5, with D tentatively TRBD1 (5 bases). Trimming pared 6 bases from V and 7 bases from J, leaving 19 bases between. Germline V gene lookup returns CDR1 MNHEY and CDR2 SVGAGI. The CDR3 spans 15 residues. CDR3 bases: TGTGCCAGCAGAAGTCTCGACTTAAGGGGAAATGAGCAGTTCTTC. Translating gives CASRSLDLRGNEQFF.

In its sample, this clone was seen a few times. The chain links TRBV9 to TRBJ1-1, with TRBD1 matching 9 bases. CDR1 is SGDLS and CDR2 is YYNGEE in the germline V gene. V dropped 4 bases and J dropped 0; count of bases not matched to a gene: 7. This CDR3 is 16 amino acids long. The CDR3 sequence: CASSLGQGRVNTEAFF. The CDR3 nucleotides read TGTGCCAGCAGCCTCGGACAGGGGAGGGTGAACACTGAAGCTTTCTTT.

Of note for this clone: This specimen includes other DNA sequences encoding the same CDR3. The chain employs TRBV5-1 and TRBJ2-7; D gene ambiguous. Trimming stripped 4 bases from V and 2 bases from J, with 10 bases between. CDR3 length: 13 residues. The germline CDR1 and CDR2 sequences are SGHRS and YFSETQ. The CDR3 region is CASSRSQTYEQYF. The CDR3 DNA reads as TGCGCCAGCAGCCGATCACAGACCTACGAGCAGTACTTC.

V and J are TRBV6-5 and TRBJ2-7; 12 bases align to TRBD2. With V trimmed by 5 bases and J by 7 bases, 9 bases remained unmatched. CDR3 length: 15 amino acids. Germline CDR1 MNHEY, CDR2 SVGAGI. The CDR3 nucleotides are TGTGCCAGCAGTATCGGACTAGCGGGATCGAGAGAGCAGTACTTC. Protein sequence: CASSIGLAGSREQYF.

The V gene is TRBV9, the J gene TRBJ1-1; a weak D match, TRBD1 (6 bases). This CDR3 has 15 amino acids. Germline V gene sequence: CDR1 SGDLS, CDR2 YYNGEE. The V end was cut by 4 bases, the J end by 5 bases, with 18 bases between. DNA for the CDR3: TGTGCCAGCAGCCCTAGGGGGGCGGGGGAGACTGAAGCTTTCTTT. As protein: CASSPRGAGETEAFF. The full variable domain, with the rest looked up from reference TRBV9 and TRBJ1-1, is DSGVTQTPKHLITATGQRVTLRCSPRSGDLSVYWYQQSLDQGLQFLIQYYNGEERAKGNILERFSAQQFPDLHSELNLSSLELGDSALYFCASSPRGAGETEAFFGQGTRLTVV.

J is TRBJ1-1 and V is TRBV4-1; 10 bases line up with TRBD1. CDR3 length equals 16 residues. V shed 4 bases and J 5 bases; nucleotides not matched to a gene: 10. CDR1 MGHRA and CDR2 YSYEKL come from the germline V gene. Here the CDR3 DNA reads TGCGCCAGCAGCCGGGACAGGGGCCTCGGGAAAACTGAAGCTTTCTTT. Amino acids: CASSRDRGLGKTEAFF.

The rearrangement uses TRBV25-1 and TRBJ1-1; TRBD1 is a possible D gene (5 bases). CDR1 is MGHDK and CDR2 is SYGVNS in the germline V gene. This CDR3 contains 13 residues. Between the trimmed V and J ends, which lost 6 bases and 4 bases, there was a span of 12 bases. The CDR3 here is CASRFSRGTEAFF. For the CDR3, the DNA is TGTGCCAGCAGGTTTTCTAGGGGCACTGAAGCTTTCTTT.

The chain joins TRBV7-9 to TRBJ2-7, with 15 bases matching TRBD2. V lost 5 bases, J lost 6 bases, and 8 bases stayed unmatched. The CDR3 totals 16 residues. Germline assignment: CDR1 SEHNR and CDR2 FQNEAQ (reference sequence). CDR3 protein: CASSPTGTSGRSEQYF. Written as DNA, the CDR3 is TGTGCCAGCAGCCCCACCGGGACTAGCGGGAGGAGCGAGCAGTACTTC. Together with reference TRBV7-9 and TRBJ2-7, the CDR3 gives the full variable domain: DTGVSQNPRHKITKRGQNVTFRCDPISEHNRLYWYRQTLGQGPEFLTYFQNEAQLEKSRLLSDRFSAERPKGSFSTLEIQRTEQGDSAMYLCASSPTGTSGRSEQYFGPGTRLTVT.

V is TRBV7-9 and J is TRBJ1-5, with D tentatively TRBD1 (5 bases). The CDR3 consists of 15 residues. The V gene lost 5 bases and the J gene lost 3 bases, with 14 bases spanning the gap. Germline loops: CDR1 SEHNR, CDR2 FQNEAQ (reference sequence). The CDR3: CASSRGDRANQPQHF. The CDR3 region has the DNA TGTGCCAGCAGCCGAGGAGACAGAGCCAATCAGCCCCAGCATTTT.

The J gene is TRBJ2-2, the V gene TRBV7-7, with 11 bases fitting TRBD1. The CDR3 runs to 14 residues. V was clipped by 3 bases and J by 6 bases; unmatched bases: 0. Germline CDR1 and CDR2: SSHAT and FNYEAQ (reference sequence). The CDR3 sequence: CASSLGQGAGELFF. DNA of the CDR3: TGTGCCAGCAGCTTGGGACAGGGGGCCGGGGAGCTGTTTTTT.

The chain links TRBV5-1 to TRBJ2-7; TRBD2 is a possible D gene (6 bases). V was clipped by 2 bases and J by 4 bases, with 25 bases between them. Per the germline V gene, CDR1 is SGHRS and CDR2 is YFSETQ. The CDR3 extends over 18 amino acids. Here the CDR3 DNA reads TGCGCCAGCAGCTTCAGGTCGGGCCTAGCGAGAAGCGGGTACGAGCAGTACTTC. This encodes CASSFRSGLARSGYEQYF.

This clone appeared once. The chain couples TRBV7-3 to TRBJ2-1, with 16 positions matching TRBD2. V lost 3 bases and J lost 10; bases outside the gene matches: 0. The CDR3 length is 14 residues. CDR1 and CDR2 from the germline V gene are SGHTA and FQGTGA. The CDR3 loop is CASSLGLAGGEQFF. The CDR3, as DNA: TGTGCCAGCAGCTTGGGACTAGCGGGGGGGGAGCAGTTCTTC.

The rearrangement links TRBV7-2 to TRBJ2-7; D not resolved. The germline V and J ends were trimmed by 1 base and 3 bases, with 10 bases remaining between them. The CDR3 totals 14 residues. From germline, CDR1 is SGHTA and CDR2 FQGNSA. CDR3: CASSLDSVNYEQYF. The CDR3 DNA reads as TGTGCCAGCAGCTTAGACAGTGTAAACTACGAGCAGTACTTC.

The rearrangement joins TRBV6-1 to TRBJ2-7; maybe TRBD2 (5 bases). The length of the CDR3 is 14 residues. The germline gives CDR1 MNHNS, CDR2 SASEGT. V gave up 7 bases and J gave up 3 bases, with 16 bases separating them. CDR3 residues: CASTTRTGYYEQYF. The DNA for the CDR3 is TGTGCCAGCACCACACGGACTGGGTACTACGAGCAGTACTTC.

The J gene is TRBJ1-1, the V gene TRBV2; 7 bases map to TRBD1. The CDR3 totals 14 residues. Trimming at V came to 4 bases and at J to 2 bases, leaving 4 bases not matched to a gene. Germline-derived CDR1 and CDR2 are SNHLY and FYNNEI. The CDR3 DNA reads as TGTGCCAGCAGTGGGCGAGGGGGCAACACTGAAGCTTTCTTT. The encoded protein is CASSGRGGNTEAFF.

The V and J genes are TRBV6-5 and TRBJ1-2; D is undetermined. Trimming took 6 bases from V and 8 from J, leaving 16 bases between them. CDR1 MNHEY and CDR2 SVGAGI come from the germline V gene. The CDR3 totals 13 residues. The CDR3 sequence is CASSPSTIRGYTF. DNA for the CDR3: TGTGCCAGCAGCCCATCAACTATTCGCGGCTACACCTTC.

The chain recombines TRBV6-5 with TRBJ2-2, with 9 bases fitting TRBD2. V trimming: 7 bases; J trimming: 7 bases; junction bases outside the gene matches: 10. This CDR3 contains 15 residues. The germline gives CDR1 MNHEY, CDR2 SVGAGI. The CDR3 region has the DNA TGTGCCAGCAACATTCTTAGCGGGAGCGGCGGGGAGCTGTTTTTT. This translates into CASNILSGSGGELFF.

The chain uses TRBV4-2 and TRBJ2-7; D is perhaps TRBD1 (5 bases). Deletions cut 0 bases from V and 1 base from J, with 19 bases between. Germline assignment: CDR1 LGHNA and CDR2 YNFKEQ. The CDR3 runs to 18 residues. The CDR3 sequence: CASSQDSDTLTLSYEQYF. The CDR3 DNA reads TGTGCCAGCAGCCAAGATTCGGACACCCTAACCCTGTCCTACGAGCAGTACTTC.

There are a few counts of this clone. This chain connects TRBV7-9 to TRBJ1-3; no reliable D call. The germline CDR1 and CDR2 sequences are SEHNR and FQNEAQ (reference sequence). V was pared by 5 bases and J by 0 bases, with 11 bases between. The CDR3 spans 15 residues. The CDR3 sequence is CASSPRSNSGNTIYF. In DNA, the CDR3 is TGTGCCAGCAGCCCACGGAGCAACTCTGGAAACACCATATATTTT. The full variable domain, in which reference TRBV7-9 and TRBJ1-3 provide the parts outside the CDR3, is DTGVSQNPRHKITKRGQNVTFRCDPISEHNRLYWYRQTLGQGPEFLTYFQNEAQLEKSRLLSDRFSAERPKGSFSTLEIQRTEQGDSAMYLCASSPRSNSGNTIYFGEGSWLTVV.

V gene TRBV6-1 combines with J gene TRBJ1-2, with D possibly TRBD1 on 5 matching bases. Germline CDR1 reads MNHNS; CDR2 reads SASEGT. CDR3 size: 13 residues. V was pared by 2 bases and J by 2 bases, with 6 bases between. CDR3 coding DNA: TGTGCCAGCAGTGAAAAGGGGAACTATGGCTACACCTTC. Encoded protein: CASSEKGNYGYTF.